Included here is one T cell receptor (beta chain) sequence, with context. Antigen: not known. V lost 2 bases, J lost 4 bases, and 7 bases stayed unmatched. The CDR3 covers 15 residues. The germline gives CDR1 ENHRY, CDR2 SYGVKD. The sample comes from a study of blood T cells in healthy people across ages. Study conclusions and caveats: Roughly linear declines in TCR beta diversity per million T cells occurred with age. Because sorting was not performed, PBMCs prevented conclusive naive versus antigen-experienced comparison.

A J-beta primer mix and a sample-barcoded 5' primer were used in a second PCR of about 7 to 12 cycles. TCRdb reanalysed the 5' RACE reads using MiXCR and keeps one entry per CDR3 protein. The sample yields approximately 760,000 distinct CDR3 sequences, 20% to 25% seen once. These same data were also listed under a study on T cells of mothers and their children.

The receptor comes from a boy aged 10-17 years in good health. Sequenced sample: blood. V usage is TRBV10-3 and J usage is TRBJ2-5, with 7 bases identical to TRBD2. Here the CDR3 reads CAISERSGGPETQYF. CDR3 coding DNA: TGTGCCATCAGTGAGCGATCGGGAGGCCCAGAGACCCAGTACTTC.